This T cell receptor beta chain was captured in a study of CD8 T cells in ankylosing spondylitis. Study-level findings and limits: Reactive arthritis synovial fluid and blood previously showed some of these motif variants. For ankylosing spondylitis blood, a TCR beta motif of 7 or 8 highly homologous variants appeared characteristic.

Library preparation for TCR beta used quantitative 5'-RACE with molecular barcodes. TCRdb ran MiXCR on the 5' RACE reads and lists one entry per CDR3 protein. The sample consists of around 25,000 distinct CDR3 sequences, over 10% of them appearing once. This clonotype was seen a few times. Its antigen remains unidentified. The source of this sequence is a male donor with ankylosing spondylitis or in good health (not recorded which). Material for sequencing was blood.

The CDR3 region is CASSPTANTGELFF. The CDR3 DNA reads TGTGCCAGCAGTCCGACAGCGAACACCGGGGAGCTGTTTTTT. The rearrangement uses TRBV28 and TRBJ2-2; weak D call: TRBD1 (5 bases). The CDR3 has 14 amino acids. V lost 5 bases and J 0 bases, leaving 7 bases between the germline ends. Germline CDR1 is MDHEN and CDR2 is SYDVKM.